The clone carrying this T cell receptor beta chain was counted ten times or more. Its specificity is unknown. This sample is part of a study of CD8+ T cells in alopecia areata. Background on the study: In an open-label trial, patients got 5 to 10 mg tofacitinib twice daily. Study-wide results and caveats: Researchers report lesional scalp, most notably alopecia totalis/universalis, outstripped normal scalp in clonality. Sequencing of scalp samples also includes resident alphabeta T cells from normal skin. During tofacitinib treatment, many expanded lesional clones remained in scalp and blood.

Specified treatment: oral pan-JAK inhibitor, 5-10 mg twice daily. The germline V gene has CDR1 SGHAT and CDR2 FQNNGV. CDR3 size: 13 residues. Trimming took off 5 bases at V and 7 bases at J, with 11 bases between the two ends. RNA, once extracted, was reverse transcribed into cDNA for use as the sequencing template. The data were produced by immunoSEQ multiplex PCR, yet TCRdb's version contains in-frame clones alone and is incomplete. This sample has about 220,000 clones; about 57% occur once, and the top ten carry around 1.6%. The source was CD4+ T cells sorted from blood, collected at week 4, from a patient treated with tofacitinib. V usage is TRBV11-2 and J usage is TRBJ2-2; D tentatively reads TRBD1 or TRBD2 (5 bases each). This clonotype was obtained from a human donor with alopecia areata. CDR3 in amino acids: CASSVVRGGELFF. The CDR3 nucleotides read TGTGCCAGCAGCGTCGTGAGGGGCGGGGAGCTGTTTTTT.